Below are 26 T cell receptor beta chains sequenced from a single sample in a study of blood T cell repertoires in COVID-19. Generated by immunoSEQ multiplex PCR, the TCRdb table keeps only in-frame clones and is missing some. The table lists about 170,000 clones, about 83% of them singletons, with 3% to 4.5% in the top ten. The sequencing input was peripheral blood. Receptors originate from a man in his late teens or twenties with active or convalescent COVID-19.

The chain links TRBV19 to TRBJ2-3; D is uncertain. The V and J ends lost 5 bases and 3 bases respectively, with 6 bases between them. The CDR3 length is 12 residues. Germline-derived CDR1 and CDR2 are LNHDA and SQIVND (reference sequence). CDR3 sequence (DNA): TGTGCCAGTAGTTCTAGGACAGATACGCAGTATTTT. Translated: CASSSRTDTQYF. The full variable domain, its missing parts supplied by reference TRBV19 and TRBJ2-3, is DGGITQSPKYLFRKEGQNVTLSCEQNLNHDAMYWYRQDPGQGLRLIYYSQIVNDFQKGDIAEGYSVSREKKESFPLTVTSAQKNPTAFYLCASSSRTDTQYFGPGTRLTVL.

This chain joins TRBV10-3 and TRBJ2-7; D is unresolved. Trimming stripped 5 bases from V and 0 bases from J, with 8 bases between. The germline CDR1 and CDR2 sequences are ENHRY and SYGVKD. The CDR3 is 13 residues long. The CDR3, as DNA: TGTGCCATCAGTCCCGGAGCCTCCTACGAGCAGTACTTC. Its protein is CAISPGASYEQYF.

The genes are TRBV27 and TRBJ1-1, with a tentative D call TRBD1 (6 bases). The V gene lost 0 bases and the J gene lost 0 bases, with 8 bases spanning the gap. The CDR3 is made up of 15 amino acids. Germline-derived CDR1 and CDR2 are MNHEY and SMNVEV (reference sequence). The CDR3 sequence is CASSLSGGMNTEAFF. In DNA form, the CDR3 reads TGTGCCAGCAGTTTATCAGGGGGAATGAACACTGAAGCTTTCTTT.

This chain joins TRBV19 and TRBJ2-7; 8 bases match TRBD1. This CDR3 has 12 amino acids. Looked up from germline, CDR1 is LNHDA and CDR2 is SQIVND (reference sequence). V shed 10 bases, J shed 4 bases, and the junction held 6 bases outside the gene matches. The CDR3 sequence: CATQGAMYEQYF. The CDR3 region has the DNA TGTGCCACTCAGGGGGCGATGTACGAGCAGTACTTC. The variable domain in full, completed from reference TRBV19 and TRBJ2-7, reads DGGITQSPKYLFRKEGQNVTLSCEQNLNHDAMYWYRQDPGQGLRLIYYSQIVNDFQKGDIAEGYSVSREKKESFPLTVTSAQKNPTAFYLCATQGAMYEQYFGPGTRLTVT.

CDR3 protein: CASSDGNLGPVYF. CDR3 nucleotides: TGTGCCAGCAGCGACGGCAATCTGGGGCCCGTATATTTT. This chain uses TRBV7-3 with TRBJ1-3, with D possibly being TRBD1 (5 bases). The CDR3 contains 13 residues. Germline V gives CDR1 SGHTA, CDR2 FQGTGA. V was shortened by 5 bases and J by 14 bases, with 19 bases between the two germline ends.

CDR3 DNA sequence: TGTGCCAGTACCATCGGACAGGGGGCCAACGGGGAGCTGTTTTTT. Translated: CASTIGQGANGELFF. The chain couples TRBV19 to TRBJ2-2; 11 bases agree with TRBD1. The CDR3 runs to 15 residues. The V segment lost 7 bases and the J segment 7 bases; nucleotides outside the gene matches: 8. The germline V gene has CDR1 LNHDA and CDR2 SQIVND (reference sequence).

V gene TRBV5-1 combines with J gene TRBJ2-1, with 9 positions matching TRBD2. The CDR3 contains 16 residues. Germline V gene lookup returns CDR1 SGHRS and CDR2 YFSETQ. The V and J ends lost 0 bases and 9 bases, in that order; junction bases with no gene match: 10. The CDR3 DNA sequence: TGCGCCAGCAGCTTGGTTGGAGCGGGAGGAATGCGTGAGCAGTTCTTC. This sequence encodes CASSLVGAGGMREQFF.

J is TRBJ2-7 and V is TRBV11-3; 10 bases agree with TRBD1. The CDR3 loop spans 14 amino acids. V was clipped by 5 bases and J by 6 bases; unmatched bases: 7. Germline V gene data show CDR1 as SGHNT and CDR2 as YENEEA. This CDR3 reads CASSPGTGVAEQYF. The CDR3 DNA reads TGTGCCAGCAGCCCAGGGACAGGGGTTGCCGAGCAGTACTTC. Looking up the rest from reference TRBV11-3 and TRBJ2-7 gives the full variable domain: EAGVVQSPRYKIIEKKQPVAFWCNPISGHNTLYWYLQNLGQGPELLIRYENEEAVDDSQLPKDRFSAERLKGVDSTLKIQPAELGDSAVYLCASSPGTGVAEQYFGPGTRLTVT.

The chain has TRBV7-2 and TRBJ2-5, with D possibly TRBD2 on 5 matching bases. The CDR3 is made up of 15 amino acids. V gave up 0 bases and J gave up 2 bases, with 10 bases separating them. Germline-derived CDR1 and CDR2 are SGHTA and FQGNSA. The DNA for the CDR3 is TGTGCCAGCAGCTTAGCGTTTCGGGAACAAGAGACCCAGTACTTC. Translation: CASSLAFREQETQYF.

The rearrangement links TRBV15 to TRBJ2-3, with D unresolved. Trimming left V 7 bases short and J 1 base short, with 12 bases between. Germline V gives CDR1 LNHNV, CDR2 YYDKDF (reference sequence). CDR3 size: 14 residues. CDR3 nucleotide sequence: TGTGCCACCACGCCTCATCAGGGCACAGATACGCAGTATTTT. Encoded protein: CATTPHQGTDTQYF.

J is TRBJ1-2 and V is TRBV29-1; 9 bases align to TRBD1. V lost 2 bases and J lost 5; bases outside the gene matches: 3. Germline V gives CDR1 SQVTM, CDR2 ANQGSEA. The CDR3 contains 13 residues. The CDR3 loop reads CSVEFDRGYGYTF. The CDR3 bases are TGCAGCGTTGAATTTGACAGGGGGTATGGCTACACCTTC.

The chain recombines TRBV27 with TRBJ2-1; 10 nucleotides agree with TRBD2. CDR1 is MNHEY and CDR2 is SMNVEV in the germline V gene (reference sequence). The CDR3 length is 14 residues. V trimming: 5 bases; J trimming: 8 bases; junction bases outside the gene matches: 6. The CDR3 sequence: CASSTRTSGDEQFF. The CDR3 bases are TGTGCCAGCAGTACCAGGACTAGCGGCGATGAGCAGTTCTTC.

In this sample, this clone turned up once. The CDR3 loop reads CASSFGQGYTF. CDR3 in DNA: TGTGCCAGCAGCTTTGGACAGGGTTACACCTTC. The chain couples TRBV7-2 to TRBJ1-2, with 8 bases fitting TRBD1. V was clipped by 3 bases and J by 11 bases; unmatched bases: 2. The CDR3 runs to 11 residues. Germline CDR1 and CDR2: SGHTA and FQGNSA.

The chain couples TRBV30 to TRBJ1-5, with no clear D. The CDR3 has 14 residues. Germline loops: CDR1 GTSNPN, CDR2 SVGIG (reference sequence). V lost 2 bases, J lost 3 bases, and 11 bases lay in between. For the CDR3, the DNA is TGTGCCTGGAGTTACGGGGAGCTCAATCAGCCCCAGCATTTT. This encodes CAWSYGELNQPQHF.

CDR3 nucleotide sequence: TGTGCCAGTACTCGGAAAAACAGGGGGGATCAGCCCCAGCATTTT. This codes for CASTRKNRGDQPQHF. V is TRBV19 and J is TRBJ1-5, with 8 nucleotides matching TRBD1. The CDR3 extends over 15 amino acids. Looked up from germline, CDR1 is LNHDA and CDR2 is SQIVND (reference sequence). V trimming: 7 bases; J trimming: 5 bases; junction bases outside the gene matches: 10.

The chain uses TRBV10-3 and TRBJ2-7; D might be TRBD2 (5 bases). The CDR3 contains 14 residues. Germline-derived CDR1 and CDR2 are ENHRY and SYGVKD. The V and J ends lost 6 bases and 5 bases respectively, with 17 bases between them. The CDR3 region has the DNA TGTGCCATCAGCTTACTCGGGGTAAACGACGAGCAGTACTTC. Protein: CAISLLGVNDEQYF.

This rearrangement joins TRBV5-1 to TRBJ1-5; 12 bases match TRBD1. The CDR3 contains 16 residues. The junction had 3 bases not matched to a gene; V was cut back by 0 bases and J by 5 bases. The germline gives CDR1 SGHRS, CDR2 YFSETQ. The DNA for the CDR3 is TGCGCCAGCAGCTTGGGGGGGACAGGGGGCGATCAGCCCCAGCATTTT. It is translated as CASSLGGTGGDQPQHF.

The V gene is TRBV2, the J gene TRBJ2-2, with TRBD2 as a possible D gene (6 bases). The CDR3 runs to 14 residues. The V and J ends lost 4 bases and 8 bases respectively, with 14 bases between them. Germline assignment: CDR1 SNHLY and CDR2 FYNNEI. CDR3 sequence (DNA): TGTGCCAGCAGTGTCGTCTATGGAGGGGGGGAGCTGTTTTTT. Its translation: CASSVVYGGGELFF.

The chain carries TRBV24-1 and TRBJ1-2; 8 bases align to TRBD1. Germline lookup yields CDR1 KGHDR and CDR2 SFDVKD. With 5 bases clipped from V and 6 bases from J, the junction kept 4 bases outside the gene matches. The CDR3 runs 13 residues. The CDR3 region is CATSVTTGDGYTF. Here the CDR3 DNA reads TGTGCCACCAGTGTGACGACAGGGGATGGCTACACCTTC.

The table lists this clone with a count of one. The chain links TRBV11-3 to TRBJ2-7, with D hard to call. V was cut by 0 bases and J by 2 bases, with 8 bases left in between. The CDR3 loop spans 14 amino acids. The germline CDR1 and CDR2 sequences are SGHNT and YENEEA. In DNA, the CDR3 is TGTGCCAGCAGCTTAGATCTCAGAACCTACGAGCAGTACTTC. It specifies CASSLDLRTYEQYF.

The chain links TRBV2 to TRBJ1-5; 7 nucleotides match TRBD1. The length of the CDR3 is 15 residues. Per the germline V gene, CDR1 is SNHLY and CDR2 is FYNNEI. The ends lost 6 bases at V and 2 bases at J; junction bases unmatched: 7. This chain's CDR3 is CASRTNRGGNQPQHF. The CDR3 DNA is TGTGCCAGCAGGACAAACAGGGGTGGCAATCAGCCCCAGCATTTT.

The chain joins TRBV15 to TRBJ1-4, with 11 bases matching TRBD1. The CDR3 covers 15 residues. V trimming: 4 bases; J trimming: 6 bases; junction bases outside the gene matches: 4. CDR1 is LNHNV, CDR2 YYDKDF, per germline (reference sequence). The CDR3 DNA follows: TGTGCCACCAGCACACCGGGACAGGGGGATGAAAAACTGTTTTTT. This translates into CATSTPGQGDEKLFF.

This chain joins TRBV2 and TRBJ1-2; 7 bases are shared with TRBD1. Germline values: CDR1 SNHLY, CDR2 FYNNEI. The length of the CDR3 is 12 residues. The J segment lost 8 bases and the V segment lost 9 bases, leaving 9 bases of the junction unmatched. The CDR3 region has the DNA TGTGCCAGACTTACAGCACAGGGGGGCTACACCTTC. It specifies CARLTAQGGYTF.

The genes are TRBV7-3 and TRBJ2-3; 8 nucleotides match TRBD2. Germline lookup yields CDR1 SGHTA and CDR2 FQGTGA. The CDR3 runs to 14 residues. J was trimmed by 3 bases and V by 5 bases; bases with no gene match: 4. CDR3 DNA: TGTGCCAGCAGCCCCGGGAGGGGAACAGATACGCAGTATTTT. Translation: CASSPGRGTDTQYF.

V is TRBV5-8 and J is TRBJ2-1; 10 nucleotides line up with TRBD2. J was trimmed by 4 bases and V by 2 bases; bases with no gene match: 3. The V gene's germline CDR1 is SGHTS and CDR2 YDEGEE. This CDR3 region has 15 residues. The CDR3: CASSFWTSGYNEQFF. DNA of the CDR3: TGTGCCAGCAGCTTCTGGACTAGCGGTTACAATGAGCAGTTCTTC. The entire variable domain, with the rest obtained from reference TRBV5-8 and TRBJ2-1, is as follows: EAGVTQSPTHLIKTRGQQATLRCSPISGHTSVYWYQQALGLGLQFLLWYDEGEERNRGNFPPRFSGRQFPNYSSELNVNALELEDSALYLCASSFWTSGYNEQFFGPGTRLTVL.

In this sample, this clone turned up once. V usage is TRBV6-2 or TRBV6-3 and J usage is TRBJ1-1; D is possibly TRBD1 (6 bases). Germline-derived CDR1 and CDR2 are MNHEY and SVGEGT. The V gene lost 5 bases and the J gene lost 0 bases, with 13 bases spanning the gap. The CDR3 has 15 amino acids. CDR3 loop: CASSDRKQMNTEAFF. CDR3 coding DNA: TGTGCCAGCAGTGACAGGAAACAGATGAACACTGAAGCTTTCTTT.